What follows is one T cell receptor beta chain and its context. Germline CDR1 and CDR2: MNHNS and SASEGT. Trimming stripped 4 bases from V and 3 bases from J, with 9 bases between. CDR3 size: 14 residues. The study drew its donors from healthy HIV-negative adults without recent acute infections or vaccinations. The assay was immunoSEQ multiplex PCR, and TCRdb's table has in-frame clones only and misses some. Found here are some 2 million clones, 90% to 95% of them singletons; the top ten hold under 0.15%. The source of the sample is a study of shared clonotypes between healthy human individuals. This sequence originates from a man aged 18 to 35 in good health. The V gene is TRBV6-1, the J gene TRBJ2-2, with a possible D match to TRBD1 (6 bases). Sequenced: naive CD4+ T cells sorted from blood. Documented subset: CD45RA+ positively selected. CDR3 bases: TGTGCCAGCAGTGGACAGGCCCACACCGGGGAGCTGTTTTTT. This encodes CASSGQAHTGELFF.